This note documents a single T cell receptor beta chain sequence. Antigen unknown. J gave up 5 bases and V 6 bases, and 11 bases lay outside the gene matches. Looked up from germline, CDR1 is ENHRY and CDR2 is SYGVKD. This CDR3 is 16 amino acids long. These data are taken from a study of high-grade serous ovarian cancer treatment subgroups. The overall study: Samples averaged 14,192 reads and about 7,500 unique TCR beta rearrangements. General study findings and limits: Tumors within one patient showed repertoire similarity of roughly 0.1 to 0.79.

Sequenced by immunoSEQ multiplex PCR; TCRdb stores in-frame clones only, minus some. The sample yields tens of thousands of clones, roughly four fifths seen once. Tumor tissue was taken before any definitive surgery or chemotherapy was given. This clonotype was sampled from a human donor with high-grade serous ovarian cancer. Sample: tumor tissue. The J gene is TRBJ2-7, the V gene TRBV10-3; TRBD1 agrees at 12 bases. CDR3 residues: CAISDPPGTGGDEQYF. CDR3 bases: TGTGCCATCAGCGACCCCCCCGGGACAGGGGGCGACGAGCAGTACTTC.